The rows below give T cell receptor beta chains drawn from one sample of a study of cytomegalovirus exposure and HLA in healthy donors. Only in-frame clones appear in the TCRdb table, and some are missing; sequencing was by immunoSEQ multiplex PCR. The sample carries roughly 100,000 clones, around 9.6% recorded once. Sequenced material: PBMCs. Receptor source: a man aged 45-60 years in good health and CMV-seropositive. Both conserved end residues are trimmed from each CDR3.

J,length,V,CDR3
TRBJ2-7,11,TRBV6-5,ASSYRQHYEQY
TRBJ2-7,13,TRBV18,ASSPPTGLSYEQY
TRBJ1-5,11,TRBV9,ASSVTLNQPQH
TRBJ1-2,14,TRBV27,ASSLSLQGAGYGYT
TRBJ2-1,14,TRBV4-3,ASSQDSETSGTEQF
TRBJ1-4,11,TRBV6-6,ASGGTVFQELF
TRBJ2-7,11,TRBV7-8,ASSSQVFYEQY
TRBJ2-7,13,TRBV6-1,ASEPRGGPSYEQY
TRBJ2-1,13,TRBV5-1,ASSSGTRGGNEQF
TRBJ2-1,13,TRBV19,ASSQGGRVMNEQF
TRBJ2-3,16,TRBV5-1,ASSLGPIGHTSTDTQY
TRBJ2-3,12,TRBV7-2,ASRLSGRGDTQY
TRBJ1-4,13,TRBV6-5,ASSYTGGRVEKLF
TRBJ2-7,10,TRBV10-2,ASSGRGYEQY
TRBJ2-7,12,TRBV6-6,ASSLGQGRYEQY
TRBJ2-5,14,TRBV15,ATSRIEWRLQETQY
TRBJ2-2,13,TRBV27,ASSSPVEGMGELF
TRBJ1-1,14,TRBV18,ASSPSVLNVNTEAF
TRBJ1-4,13,TRBV5-1,ASSLAGSAGEKLF
TRBJ2-7,13,TRBV21-1,ASSRGRAGGCEQY
TRBJ2-3,15,TRBV7-2,ASSKIILAGVTDTQY
TRBJ1-5,11,TRBV2,ASNRQSNQPQH
TRBJ2-5,13,TRBV4-1,ASSQVRGGEETQY
TRBJ2-3,13,TRBV6-1,ASREGTGGTDTQY
TRBJ2-7,11,TRBV6-6,ASSDQGSYEQY
TRBJ1-1,12,TRBV11-1,ASSLTDKNTEAF
TRBJ2-3,13,TRBV10-3,AISEPTRLTDTQY
TRBJ2-7,15,TRBV19,ASSPEGLAGRAYEQY
TRBJ1-1,11,TRBV5-1,ASSLMQGTEAF
TRBJ1-3,15,TRBV4-2,ASSQDFSGGTGNTIY
TRBJ2-2,12,TRBV2,ASRGQPNTGELF
TRBJ2-3,12,TRBV30,AWNPATSTDTQY
TRBJ2-7,14,TRBV6-5,ASSYRRDRGSYEQY
TRBJ2-5,15,TRBV2,ASSLYGLAGNKETQY
TRBJ2-4,12,TRBV4-2,ASSQASAKNIQY
TRBJ2-2,13,TRBV7-3,ASSLGGGSAGELF